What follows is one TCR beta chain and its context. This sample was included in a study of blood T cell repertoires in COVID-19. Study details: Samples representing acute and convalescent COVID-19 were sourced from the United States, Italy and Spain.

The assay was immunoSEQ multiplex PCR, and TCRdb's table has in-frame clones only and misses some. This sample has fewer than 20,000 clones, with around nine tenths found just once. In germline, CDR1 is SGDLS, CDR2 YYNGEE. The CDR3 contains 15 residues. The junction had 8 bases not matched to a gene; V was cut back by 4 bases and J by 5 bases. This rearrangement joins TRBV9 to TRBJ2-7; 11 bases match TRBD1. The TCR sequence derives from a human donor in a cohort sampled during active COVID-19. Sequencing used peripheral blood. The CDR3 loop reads CASSRAGQGANEQYF. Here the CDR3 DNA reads TGTGCCAGCAGCCGTGCCGGACAGGGGGCCAACGAGCAGTACTTC.